The 7 T cell receptor beta chains listed next were all sequenced from one sample in a study of cytomegalovirus exposure and HLA in healthy donors. PCR involved 60 Vbeta and 13 Jbeta primers. Libraries were prepared by immunoSEQ multiplex PCR; TCRdb keeps only in-frame clonotypes and omits some of them. The sample holds about 130,000 clones, about 80% seen once. The specimen was PBMCs. The receptors come from a woman aged 35 to 49 in good health and CMV-seronegative.

The CDR3 region is CASSQGVARRGSYEQYF. CDR3 in DNA: TGTGCCAGCAGCCAAGGGGTGGCGCGAAGGGGCTCCTACGAGCAGTACTTC. The gene calls are TRBV14 and TRBJ2-7; D may be TRBD1 (5 bases). The CDR3 consists of 17 residues. The V end was cut by 1 base, the J end by 0 bases, with 16 bases between. Germline V gene lookup returns CDR1 SGHDN and CDR2 FVKESK.

V gene TRBV6-6 combines with J gene TRBJ1-2; D call uncertain. The CDR3 consists of 15 residues. Per the germline V gene, CDR1 is MNHNY and CDR2 is SVGAGI (reference sequence). V gave up 6 bases and J gave up 4 bases, with 18 bases separating them. The CDR3 DNA sequence: TGTGCCAGCAGACTACCCCTACATGTTGCCTATGGCTACACCTTC. The encoded protein is CASRLPLHVAYGYTF.

J is TRBJ2-2 and V is TRBV29-1; D may be TRBD2 (6 bases). Germline values: CDR1 SQVTM, CDR2 ANQGSEA. Trimming took off 6 bases at V and 6 bases at J, with 14 bases between the two ends. The CDR3 runs to 13 residues. DNA of the CDR3: TGCAGCGTCATGAGCGGAGGGGCCGGGGAGCTGTTTTTT. It specifies CSVMSGGAGELFF.

The chain uses TRBV25-1 and TRBJ1-2; perhaps TRBD1 as D (5 bases). The CDR3 runs to 17 residues. Germline CDR1 is MGHDK and CDR2 is SYGVNS. V shed 5 bases and J shed 2 bases, with 21 bases lying between them. CDR3 residues: CASSPSRGATQNYGYTF. The CDR3 DNA sequence: TGTGCCAGCAGTCCGTCTAGGGGTGCTACTCAAAACTATGGCTACACCTTC.

The chain uses TRBV15 and TRBJ1-1; TRBD1 matches at 9 bases. The germline V gene encodes CDR1 LNHNV and CDR2 YYDKDF (reference sequence). J was trimmed by 0 bases and V by 6 bases; bases with no gene match: 2. CDR3 length: 14 residues. CDR3 DNA: TGTGCCACCAGGAGGACAGGGGTGAACACTGAAGCTTTCTTT. Translation: CATRRTGVNTEAFF. Complete variable domain (other parts from reference TRBV15 and TRBJ1-1): DAMVIQNPRYQVTQFGKPVTLSCSQTLNHNVMYWYQQKSSQAPKLLFHYYDKDFNNEADTPDNFQSRRPNTSFCFLDIRSPGLGDTAMYLCATRRTGVNTEAFFGQGTRLTVV.

The gene calls are TRBV7-9 and TRBJ2-1; a possible D gene is TRBD2 (6 bases). Germline V lookup: CDR1 SEHNR, CDR2 FQNEAQ (reference sequence). V was trimmed by 5 bases and J by 5 bases, leaving 16 bases between them. This CDR3 spans 15 amino acids. The DNA of the CDR3 is TGTGCCAGCAGCCCCCGGCTAGCGAAGGACAATGAGCAGTTCTTC. Protein product: CASSPRLAKDNEQFF.

Turning to this clone: Germline is not matched at one junction end, which may reflect a read error. The chain carries TRBV5-1 and TRBJ2-7; D might be TRBD1 (6 bases). The V gene's germline CDR1 is SGHRS and CDR2 YFSETQ. This CDR3 is built from 16 residues. The CDR3 DNA reads as TGCGCCTGCAGCTTGTTGGGGGACACAGCAGTCTACGAGCAGTACTTC. Residues: CACSLLGDTAVYEQYF. Full variable domain (rest looked up from reference TRBV5-1 and TRBJ2-7): KAGVTQTPRYLIKTRGQQVTLSCSPISGHRSVSWYQQTPGQGLQFLFEYFSETQRNKGNFPGRFSGRQFSNSRSEMNVSTLELGDSALYLCACSLLGDTAVYEQYFGPGTRLTVT.